This T cell receptor (beta chain) was observed in a study of blood T cell repertoires in COVID-19. Study background: COVID-19 samples, acute and convalescent, were from the United States, Italy and Spain. T cells, B-cell-depleted T cells, or PBMCs provided the cDNA or gDNA that served as material.

As processed by the authors: The authors estimated nucleated cell counts from reference gene primer amplification. The protocol was immunoSEQ multiplex PCR, while the TCRdb copy is restricted to in-frame clones and leaves out a portion. From that table come the V and J calls and clone size; the DNA was used to work out D and trimming. This table has about 51,000 clones, 70% to 90% appearing once. Input material: peripheral blood. The TCR originated in a man older than 75 with active COVID-19.

In nucleotides, the CDR3 is TGTGCCAGCAGTTTAGGGGTAGCGGGAGAGGACGAGCAGTACTTC. It codes for CASSLGVAGEDEQYF. The chain couples TRBV28 to TRBJ2-7, with 9 bases identical to TRBD2. The germline gives CDR1 MDHEN, CDR2 SYDVKM. This CDR3 has 15 amino acids. The V segment lost 2 bases and the J segment 5 bases; nucleotides outside the gene matches: 7.